One and the same sample provided the 31 T cell receptor beta chains below, sequenced in a study of shared clonotypes between healthy human individuals. Assay: immunoSEQ multiplex PCR; the TCRdb copy retains only in-frame clones and omits some. The sample contains some 1.1 million clones, approximately 80% of which appear only once. Material: memory CD4+ T cells from PBMCs. The subset: CD45RA-negative fraction. Receptors originate from a man between 18 and 35 years old in good health. Some clones in this sample may be carry-over from other donors' samples.

J is TRBJ2-2 and V is TRBV2; D is ambiguous. Germline V CDR1 and CDR2: SNHLY, FYNNEI. This CDR3 spans 16 amino acids. V was trimmed by 6 bases and J by 4 bases, leaving 18 bases between them. Here the CDR3 DNA reads TGTGCCAGCAGGGCTATAGACTTATTTTCCACCGGGGAGCTGTTTTTT. Its translation is CASRAIDLFSTGELFF.

This clone was counted only a few times. The chain couples TRBV2 to TRBJ2-7, with TRBD2 matching 9 bases. V shed 5 bases and J 8 bases; nucleotides not matched to a gene: 10. Germline-derived CDR1 and CDR2 are SNHLY and FYNNEI. There are 14 residues in the CDR3. In DNA, the CDR3 is TGTGCCAGCAGTCTAGCGGGGTTCGGCCCGCAGCAGTACTTC. It yields the protein CASSLAGFGPQQYF.

This clone was found a few times. The same CDR3 arises from other DNA sequences in this sample as well. This chain links TRBV28 with TRBJ1-2, with 7 bases matching TRBD1. V gave up 5 bases and J gave up 4 bases; unmatched junction bases: 7. Germline assignment: CDR1 MDHEN and CDR2 SYDVKM. The CDR3 is made up of 14 amino acids. The CDR3 loop is CASSPPGTVYGYTF. The CDR3 nucleotides read TGTGCCAGCAGTCCACCCGGGACAGTCTATGGCTACACCTTC.

The chain joins TRBV27 to TRBJ2-5; a possible D gene is TRBD2 (7 bases). The CDR3 consists of 15 residues. V was pared by 2 bases and J by 0 bases, with 10 bases between. Germline values: CDR1 MNHEY, CDR2 SMNVEV (reference sequence). Here the CDR3 reads CASSLGGANQETQYF. The CDR3 region has the DNA TGTGCCAGCAGTTTAGGGGGGGCCAACCAAGAGACCCAGTACTTC.

This sequence joins TRBV7-9 and TRBJ1-2; maybe TRBD1 (5 bases). Germline V gives CDR1 SEHNR, CDR2 FQNEAQ (reference sequence). The CDR3 spans 17 residues. V lost 1 base, J lost 7 bases, and 22 bases lay in between. CDR3: CASSLEVPRRGTGGYTF. CDR3 bases: TGTGCCAGCAGCTTAGAGGTCCCTCGCCGGGGGACTGGTGGCTACACCTTC. Based on the CDR3 plus reference TRBV7-9 and TRBJ1-2, the full variable domain is DTGVSQNPRHKITKRGQNVTFRCDPISEHNRLYWYRQTLGQGPEFLTYFQNEAQLEKSRLLSDRFSAERPKGSFSTLEIQRTEQGDSAMYLCASSLEVPRRGTGGYTFGSGTRLTVV.

This clone showed up just a few times. The chain joins TRBV2 to TRBJ1-5, with TRBD1 as a possible D gene (6 bases). V lost 8 bases, J lost 8 bases, and 22 bases lay in between. This CDR3 has 15 amino acids. Germline V gene sequence: CDR1 SNHLY, CDR2 FYNNEI. CDR3 DNA sequence: TGTGCCAGCGTTGGTCGGGGGGCAGTCGGAGAGCCCCAGCATTTT. Translation gives CASVGRGAVGEPQHF.

This chain uses TRBV7-9 with TRBJ2-4, with D possibly matching TRBD2 (5 bases). Germline assignment: CDR1 SEHNR and CDR2 FQNEAQ (reference sequence). This CDR3 has 12 amino acids. The V gene lost 1 base and the J gene lost 7 bases, with 5 bases spanning the gap. The CDR3 sequence is CASSLGGNIQYF. Here the CDR3 DNA reads TGTGCCAGCAGCTTAGGAGGGAACATTCAGTACTTC.

The chain recombines TRBV7-9 with TRBJ1-1, with a possible D match to TRBD1 (5 bases). Trimming took 2 bases from V and 8 from J, leaving 15 bases between them. This CDR3 comprises 14 residues. Germline V lookup: CDR1 SEHNR, CDR2 FQNEAQ (reference sequence). The CDR3 nucleotides are TGTGCCAGCAGCTTAATGTCAGGGATTCGCGAAGCTTTCTTT. The encoded protein is CASSLMSGIREAFF.

For the CDR3, the DNA is TGTGCCAGCAGTTTTTTCAGGGTGGTCGGTCAGCCCCAGCATTTT. Encoded protein: CASSFFRVVGQPQHF. The chain joins TRBV28 to TRBJ1-5, with a weak D call TRBD1 (5 bases). There are 15 residues in the CDR3. Trimming took 3 bases from V and 6 from J, leaving 15 bases between them. Germline CDR1 is MDHEN and CDR2 is SYDVKM.

V gene TRBV30 combines with J gene TRBJ2-1; 13 nucleotides agree with TRBD2. The CDR3 length is 18 residues. V dropped 3 bases and J dropped 0; count of bases not matched to a gene: 8. Germline V gene sequence: CDR1 GTSNPN, CDR2 SVGIG (reference sequence). The CDR3 coding sequence is TGTGCCTGGAGACCTGGGACTAGCGGGGCGGGCTCCTACAATGAGCAGTTCTTC. It codes for CAWRPGTSGAGSYNEQFF.

V gene TRBV5-4 combines with J gene TRBJ1-2; D is possibly TRBD1 (5 bases). Trimming stripped 3 bases from V and 4 bases from J, with 16 bases between. Germline V gene lookup returns CDR1 SGHNT and CDR2 YYREEE (reference sequence). The CDR3 has 15 amino acids. The CDR3 loop is CASSSKARGFYGYTF. In DNA, the CDR3 is TGTGCCAGCAGCTCGAAAGCGAGGGGCTTCTATGGCTACACCTTC.

The chain is built from TRBV30 and TRBJ1-2; no firm D call. Germline CDR1 is GTSNPN and CDR2 is SVGIG (reference sequence). Deletions cut 1 base from V and 1 base from J, with 4 bases between. The CDR3 has 12 amino acids. CDR3 coding DNA: TGTGCCTGGAGTGGGAGTAACTATGGCTACACCTTC. Protein: CAWSGSNYGYTF.

Worth noting for this clone: Given a much more abundant clone one base away, this may be a read error. Other nucleotide sequences in the sample specify the same CDR3. The genes are TRBV14 and TRBJ2-7; D is possibly TRBD1 (5 bases). The V gene's germline CDR1 is SGHDN and CDR2 FVKESK. This CDR3 has 12 residues. The ends were cut back, 4 bases at V and 3 bases at J, with 7 bases in the middle. The CDR3 sequence: CASSPQGYEQYF. The CDR3 DNA follows: TGTGCCAGCAGCCCTCAGGGCTACGAGCAGTACTTC.

V and J are TRBV2 and TRBJ2-1; D is uncertain. Trimming pared 1 base from V and 7 bases from J, leaving 11 bases between. CDR1 is SNHLY and CDR2 is FYNNEI in the germline V gene. The length of the CDR3 is 14 residues. CDR3 bases: TGTGCCAGCAGTGAAGTAGCAGCCGAGAATGAGCAGTTCTTC. It is translated as CASSEVAAENEQFF.

This sequence joins TRBV27 and TRBJ2-1; D ambiguous. Between the trimmed V and J ends, which lost 4 bases and 10 bases, there was a span of 8 bases. The germline gives CDR1 MNHEY, CDR2 SMNVEV (reference sequence). CDR3 length equals 11 residues. CDR3: CASSSTPEQFF. CDR3 DNA sequence: TGTGCCAGCAGTTCCACCCCAGAGCAGTTCTTC.

J is TRBJ2-1 and V is TRBV19; D unclear. The germline V gene has CDR1 LNHDA and CDR2 SQIVND (reference sequence). This CDR3 has 13 residues. Trimming removed 6 bases from V and 0 bases from J, with 6 bases in between. The CDR3 DNA reads TGTGCCAGTAGGCTAAGCTCCTACAATGAGCAGTTCTTC. It encodes CASRLSSYNEQFF.

The genes are TRBV6-1 and TRBJ2-1; D not resolved. Germline values: CDR1 MNHNS, CDR2 SASEGT. The CDR3 contains 13 residues. The V and J ends lost 3 bases and 6 bases respectively, with 9 bases between them. CDR3 DNA sequence: TGTGCCAGCAGTGATTGGCTAACCAATGAGCAGTTCTTC. Translation: CASSDWLTNEQFF.

This chain connects TRBV5-1 to TRBJ1-1; 11 nucleotides line up with TRBD1. The CDR3 consists of 14 residues. J was trimmed by 3 bases and V by 7 bases; bases with no gene match: 5. Germline CDR1 reads SGHRS; CDR2 reads YFSETQ. CDR3 loop: CASSRTGGYTEAFF. DNA of the CDR3: TGCGCCAGCTCCCGGACAGGGGGCTACACTGAAGCTTTCTTT.

The CDR3 sequence: CASSETVGTSGRKGDTQYF. DNA of the CDR3: TGTGCCAGCAGTGAAACCGTTGGGACTAGCGGGAGAAAGGGGGATACGCAGTATTTT. This chain joins TRBV6-1 and TRBJ2-3; 14 nucleotides agree with TRBD2. The CDR3 totals 19 residues. Germline trimming cut 2 bases from V and 6 bases from J; bases unmatched to any gene: 13. The germline V gene encodes CDR1 MNHNS and CDR2 SASEGT.

V and J are TRBV5-1 and TRBJ2-7, with TRBD1 identical over 8 bases. Unmatched junction bases numbered 5, after V lost 0 bases and J lost 3 bases. CDR1 SGHRS and CDR2 YFSETQ come from the germline V gene. This CDR3 has 15 amino acids. This CDR3 is CASSLATTGVYEQYF. CDR3 nucleotides: TGCGCCAGCAGCTTGGCCACGACAGGGGTCTACGAGCAGTACTTC. Based on the CDR3 plus reference TRBV5-1 and TRBJ2-7, the full variable domain is KAGVTQTPRYLIKTRGQQVTLSCSPISGHRSVSWYQQTPGQGLQFLFEYFSETQRNKGNFPGRFSGRQFSNSRSEMNVSTLELGDSALYLCASSLATTGVYEQYFGPGTRLTVT.

In its sample, this clone was seen once. The rearrangement links TRBV6-5 to TRBJ2-7; 9 nucleotides match TRBD2. The trim removed 4 bases at V and 2 bases at J, leaving 6 bases unmatched. The V gene's germline CDR1 is MNHEY and CDR2 SVGAGI. CDR3 length equals 15 residues. CDR3 sequence (DNA): TGTGCCAGCAGTTTGGGGACTAGCCCCACCTACGAGCAGTACTTC. It specifies CASSLGTSPTYEQYF.

This chain uses TRBV2 with TRBJ1-1, with TRBD1 matching over 8 bases. This CDR3 is built from 15 residues. Germline CDR1 SNHLY, CDR2 FYNNEI. Unmatched junction bases numbered 16, after V lost 6 bases and J lost 10 bases. CDR3 nucleotides: TGTGCCAGCAGCGACCCATGGCCGGGACAGGTAGGAGCTTTCTTT. Translated: CASSDPWPGQVGAFF.

The chain links TRBV28 to TRBJ1-5; possible D gene TRBD1, 5 bases. CDR1 is MDHEN, CDR2 SYDVKM, per germline. The CDR3 length is 16 residues. The ends were cut back, 7 bases at V and 4 bases at J, with 20 bases in the middle. The CDR3 nucleotides are TGTGCCAGCATCACTAAACGGGGGGTAGGGAATCAGCCCCAGCATTTT. Protein product: CASITKRGVGNQPQHF. Full variable domain (missing parts from reference TRBV28 and TRBJ1-5): DVKVTQSSRYLVKRTGEKVFLECVQDMDHENMFWYRQDPGLGLRLIYFSYDVKMKEKGDIPEGYSVSREKKERFSLILESASTNQTSMYLCASITKRGVGNQPQHFGDGTRLSIL.

This chain connects TRBV5-1 to TRBJ2-7, with 9 bases fitting TRBD2. Germline V gene data show CDR1 as SGHRS and CDR2 as YFSETQ. The trim removed 0 bases at V and 3 bases at J, leaving 7 bases unmatched. The CDR3 totals 16 residues. CDR3 residues: CASSLAPAGGDYEQYF. CDR3 in DNA: TGCGCCAGCAGCTTGGCCCCGGCGGGAGGGGACTACGAGCAGTACTTC.

This clone was seen more than once but under ten times. The chain couples TRBV18 to TRBJ2-5; no clear D. The CDR3 is 10 amino acids. Trimming removed 6 bases from V and 7 bases from J, with 6 bases in between. Germline V gene sequence: CDR1 KGHSH, CDR2 LQKENI. The CDR3 loop is CASSGPTQYF. The CDR3 bases are TGTGCCAGCTCCGGCCCGACCCAGTACTTC.

V is TRBV9 and J is TRBJ2-7, with 7 bases aligning to TRBD2. The CDR3 totals 14 residues. Germline loops: CDR1 SGDLS, CDR2 YYNGEE. J was trimmed by 6 bases and V by 0 bases; bases with no gene match: 6. The CDR3 sequence: CASSVGLASGEQYF. CDR3 coding DNA: TGTGCCAGCAGCGTAGGACTAGCAAGTGGCGAGCAGTACTTC.

The genes are TRBV6-1 and TRBJ2-7, with 11 bases lining up with TRBD1. J was trimmed by 2 bases and V by 4 bases; bases with no gene match: 4. The CDR3 has 15 amino acids. Germline lookup yields CDR1 MNHNS and CDR2 SASEGT. CDR3 sequence reads: CASSGGTGGPYEQYF. In DNA form, the CDR3 reads TGTGCCAGCAGTGGGGGGACAGGGGGTCCCTACGAGCAGTACTTC.

The chain couples TRBV11-2 to TRBJ1-2; no reliable D call. Trimming took off 5 bases at V and 13 bases at J, with 17 bases between the two ends. The V gene's germline CDR1 is SGHAT and CDR2 FQNNGV. This CDR3 has 12 residues. CDR3 loop: CASSPLLGLVTF. In DNA, the CDR3 is TGTGCCAGCAGCCCCCTCCTCGGGTTAGTCACCTTC.

The chain combines TRBV7-2 with TRBJ2-7; 7 bases agree with TRBD2. The V gene end was trimmed by 0 bases and the J gene end by 2 bases; junction bases not matched to a gene: 4. Looked up from germline, CDR1 is SGHTA and CDR2 is FQGNSA. CDR3 length: 15 residues. The CDR3 protein is CASSLAVGGTYEQYF. The CDR3, as DNA: TGTGCCAGCAGCTTAGCGGTGGGGGGGACCTACGAGCAGTACTTC.

The rearrangement uses TRBV4-1 and TRBJ2-1, with D uncertain. With 3 bases removed from V and 6 bases from J, the gap between germline ends came to 12 bases. Germline CDR1 reads MGHRA; CDR2 reads YSYEKL. This CDR3 spans 14 amino acids. The CDR3 here is CASSHPGWSNEQFF. CDR3 coding DNA: TGCGCCAGCAGCCACCCAGGCTGGAGCAATGAGCAGTTCTTC.

The chain combines TRBV7-8 with TRBJ2-7; D may match TRBD1 or TRBD2 (6 bases each). CDR3 length: 18 amino acids. Germline CDR1 reads SGHVS; CDR2 reads FQNEAQ. V was cut by 7 bases and J by 0 bases, with 25 bases left in between. The CDR3 DNA is TGTGCCAGCACCCCAGATGGCTTATCGGGGGCCGTCTCCTACGAGCAGTACTTC. Translating gives CASTPDGLSGAVSYEQYF. Looking up the rest from reference TRBV7-8 and TRBJ2-7 gives the full variable domain: GAGVSQSPRYKVAKRGQDVALRCDPISGHVSLFWYQQALGQGPEFLTYFQNEAQLDKSGLPSDRFFAERPEGSVSTLKIQRTQQEDSAVYLCASTPDGLSGAVSYEQYFGPGTRLTVT.